This entry is about one T cell receptor beta chain. Its antigen is not known. This entry belongs to a study of shared clonotypes between healthy human individuals. In the sorted-subset replicate PCRs, approximately 200 ng DNA, around 32,000 T cell genomes, was used. Per the original data handling: For the immunoSEQ data, sequences were junction-only without quality scores, so filtering differed. TCRdb keeps only in-frame clones here, not all; method: immunoSEQ multiplex PCR. The DNA was the basis for D and trimming; V, J and clone size are from that table. This sample yields millions of clones, of which less than 95% are seen a single time; around 1.1% belongs to the top ten. Whole-study findings and limits: Shared clonotypes: about 5.3% naive CD4, around 3.5% naive CD8, around 2.2% memory CD4, approximately 0.4% memory CD8. Researchers sampled only blood; tissue repertoires likely differ.

CD45RO-negative, CCR7-positively selected cells formed the naive CD8 fraction, excluding terminally differentiated effector memory CD45RA+ cells. Germline CDR1 is SGHRS and CDR2 is YFSETQ. This CDR3 contains 15 residues. After removal of 0 bases from V and 4 bases from J, the junction contained 7 bases not matched to a gene. This clonotype was sampled from a man in his late teens or twenties in good health. This chain connects TRBV5-1 to TRBJ2-7, with 7 bases lining up with TRBD2. The specimen was naive CD8+ T cells sorted from blood. CDR3 sequence reads: CASSLGSGKDYEQYF. CDR3 in DNA: TGCGCCAGCAGCTTGGGAAGCGGGAAAGATTACGAGCAGTACTTC.